The T cell receptor (beta chain) under discussion was sequenced for a study of blood T cell repertoires in COVID-19 (dated by TCRdb to between 2020 and 2021). A note on the overall study: Samples from collaborators originated in the United States, Italy and Spain and spanned both the acute and convalescent phases of COVID-19. The prospective study material was composed of cDNA or gDNA derived from T cells, B-cell-depleted T cells, or PBMCs. The dataset comprised deeply sampled blood TCRbeta repertoires from subjects exposed to, actively infected with, or recovered from COVID-19. The repertoires were released in a freely available public database intended as a resource for research on the immune response to SARS-CoV-2. Samples came from the ongoing ImmuneRACE study (first 160 participants) plus 1,254 subjects from 6 global collaborators. Nearly every sample came with metadata listing a de-identified subject ID, COVID-19 status, age in years and sex. Where HLA class I and class II types were available, the types were taken from metadata supplied by the sample provider, not from assay-based typing.

The investigation overall reported the following: The quantity of clinical and demographic metadata differed by source and by participant and was supplied without curation.

TCRbeta CDR3 regions were amplified from genomic DNA by means of the immunoSEQ Assay, a bias-controlled multiplex PCR. For the original study's pipeline: Within the assay, amplification of reference gene primers was used to estimate how many nucleated cells each sample contained. Sequence reads were collapsed and filtered to measure the absolute abundance of every unique TCRbeta CDR3 rearrangement. For each sample, productive Simpson clonality was calculated as the square root of Simpson's diversity index over productive rearrangements. Not all clones reach the TCRdb copy of this immuneACCESS table, which keeps in-frame sequences only. Checked studies attribute under half of the gap to unresolved V genes and leave the rest unexplained. V and J calls and clone size are copied from that table; D and trimming were computed from the DNA. The sample records 100,000 to 150,000 clones, approximately 90% of which are singletons. The ten largest clones take up 2.1% of the sample.

At one collaborating source in Seattle, patients were enrolled during active infection and were followed longitudinally through the course of disease. Whole blood was collected in K2EDTA tubes by collaborating institutions according to the institutions' own protocols. For TCRbeta analysis, collaborator samples were shipped as frozen whole blood, as isolated PBMCs, or as DNA extracted from either sample type. With regard to this clone: Its cognate antigen has yet to be identified. No clone much larger than this one lies a single base away; base qualities are absent.

Sequencing was carried out using peripheral blood. The sequence was obtained from a man aged 50 or older with COVID-19, enrolled during active disease.

The CDR3 loop reads CASSFSVGGENQPQHF. The nucleotides read TGTGCCAGTAGTTTTTCAGTTGGGGGGGAGAATCAGCCCCAGCATTTT. In this chain, TRBV19 is recombined with TRBJ1-5; the best D guess is TRBD1, with 5 bases matching. The junction shows trimming of 5 bases on V and 4 bases on J, plus 18 bases between the germline ends. For CDR1 and CDR2, the germline V gene (reference sequence) lists LNHDA and SQIVND. The CDR3 contains 16 residues, cysteine and phenylalanine counted. The CDR3 DNA has 48 bases and is translated from base 1.